Sequencing of this T cell receptor beta chain was carried out in a study of beta chain features in type 1 diabetes. This CDR3 has 11 amino acids. With 4 bases removed from V and 4 bases from J, the gap between germline ends came to 7 bases. Germline CDR1 DFQATT, CDR2 SNEGSKA (reference sequence). This clone was detected a few times. The study reverse transcribed the entire isolated RNA, so it sequenced expressed TCRB transcripts. Data came from immunoSEQ multiplex PCR; TCRdb stores just in-frame clones and leaves some out. The table shows some 250,000 clones, with about 30% occurring only once. Sequencing input: central memory CD4+ T cells from blood. The rearrangement uses TRBV20-1 and TRBJ1-1; D not certain. The clonotype was recovered from a man aged 25 to 40 in good health. CDR3 bases: TGCAGTGCTACCTCTGGCACTGAAGCTTTCTTT. It specifies CSATSGTEAFF.